This TCR beta chain was sequenced in a study of T-cell reconstitution after alpha-beta-depleted transplantation in children. Construction of the TCRbeta library involved unique molecular identifiers. TCRdb reanalysed the PCR reads using MiXCR and keeps one entry per CDR3 protein. Of nearly 550,000 distinct CDR3 sequences listed, about 17% are singletons. This sample comprised PBMCs from the stem cell graft donor, obtained from the stem cell graft. This TCR was sampled from a human donor who donated a stem cell graft to a child with acute lymphoblastic leukemia.

CDR3 in DNA: TGTGCCAGTAGTATCCAGGGACCAGATACGCAGTATTTT. It specifies CASSIQGPDTQYF. The chain uses TRBV19 and TRBJ2-3, with D perhaps matching TRBD1 or TRBD2 (5 bases each). This CDR3 is 13 amino acids long. V shed 3 bases and J shed 4 bases, with 8 bases lying between them. CDR1 LNHDA and CDR2 SQIVND come from the germline V gene (reference sequence).